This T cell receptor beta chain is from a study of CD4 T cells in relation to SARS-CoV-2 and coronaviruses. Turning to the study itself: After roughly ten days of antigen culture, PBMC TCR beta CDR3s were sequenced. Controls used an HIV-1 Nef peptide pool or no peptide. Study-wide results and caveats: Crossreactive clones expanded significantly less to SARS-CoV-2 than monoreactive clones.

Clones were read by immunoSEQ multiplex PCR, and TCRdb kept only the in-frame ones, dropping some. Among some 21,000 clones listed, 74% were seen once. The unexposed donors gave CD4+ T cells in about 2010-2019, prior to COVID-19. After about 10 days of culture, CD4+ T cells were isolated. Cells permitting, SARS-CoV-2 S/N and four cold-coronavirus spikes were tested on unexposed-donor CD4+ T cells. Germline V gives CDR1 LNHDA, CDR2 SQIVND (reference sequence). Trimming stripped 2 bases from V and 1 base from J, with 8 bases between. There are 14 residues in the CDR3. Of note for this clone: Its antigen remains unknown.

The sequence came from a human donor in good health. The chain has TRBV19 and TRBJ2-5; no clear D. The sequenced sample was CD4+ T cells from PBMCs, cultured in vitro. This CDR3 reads CASSISHTQETQYF. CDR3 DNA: TGTGCCAGTAGTATAAGTCACACCCAAGAGACCCAGTACTTC. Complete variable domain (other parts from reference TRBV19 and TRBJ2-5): DGGITQSPKYLFRKEGQNVTLSCEQNLNHDAMYWYRQDPGQGLRLIYYSQIVNDFQKGDIAEGYSVSREKKESFPLTVTSAQKNPTAFYLCASSISHTQETQYFGPGTRLLVL.